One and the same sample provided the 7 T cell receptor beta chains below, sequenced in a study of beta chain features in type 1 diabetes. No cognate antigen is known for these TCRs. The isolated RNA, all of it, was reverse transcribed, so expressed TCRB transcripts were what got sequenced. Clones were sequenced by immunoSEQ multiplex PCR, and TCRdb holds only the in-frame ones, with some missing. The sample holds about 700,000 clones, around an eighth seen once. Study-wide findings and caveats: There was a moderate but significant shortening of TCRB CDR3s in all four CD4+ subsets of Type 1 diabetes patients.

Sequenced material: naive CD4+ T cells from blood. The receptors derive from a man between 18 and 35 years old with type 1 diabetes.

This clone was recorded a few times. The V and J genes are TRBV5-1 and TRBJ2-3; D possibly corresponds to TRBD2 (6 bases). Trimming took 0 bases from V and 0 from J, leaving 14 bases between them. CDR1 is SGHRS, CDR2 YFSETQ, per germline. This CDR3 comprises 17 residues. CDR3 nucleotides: TGCGCCAGCAGCTTGGTGGGGGACTTCGCTAGCACAGATACGCAGTATTTT. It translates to CASSLVGDFASTDTQYF.

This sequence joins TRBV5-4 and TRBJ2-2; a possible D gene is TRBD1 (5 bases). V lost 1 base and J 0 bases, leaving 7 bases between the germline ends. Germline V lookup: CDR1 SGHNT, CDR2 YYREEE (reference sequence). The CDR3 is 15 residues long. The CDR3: CASSLLGPNTGELFF. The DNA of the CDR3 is TGTGCCAGCAGCTTGCTGGGGCCGAACACCGGGGAGCTGTTTTTT.

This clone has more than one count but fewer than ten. DNA of the CDR3: TGTGCCAGCAGCTCAATGGCGACAGATTCACCCCTCCACTTT. Translated: CASSSMATDSPLHF. The chain carries TRBV7-9 and TRBJ1-6; possibly TRBD1 for D (5 bases). This CDR3 has 14 residues. The germline CDR1 and CDR2 sequences are SEHNR and FQNEAQ (reference sequence). The V end was cut by 4 bases, the J end by 8 bases, with 12 bases between. Using reference TRBV7-9 and TRBJ1-6 for the parts outside the CDR3, the full variable domain is DTGVSQNPRHKITKRGQNVTFRCDPISEHNRLYWYRQTLGQGPEFLTYFQNEAQLEKSRLLSDRFSAERPKGSFSTLEIQRTEQGDSAMYLCASSSMATDSPLHFGNGTRLTVT.

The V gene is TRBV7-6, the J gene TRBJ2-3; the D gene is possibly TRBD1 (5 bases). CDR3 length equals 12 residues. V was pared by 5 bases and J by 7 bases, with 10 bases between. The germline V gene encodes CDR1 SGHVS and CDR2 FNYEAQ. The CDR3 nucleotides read TGTGCCAGCAGCCTAAGGGGAAATACGCAGTATTTT. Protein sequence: CASSLRGNTQYF.

In nucleotides, the CDR3 is TGTGCCTGGAGTAGGGGCCCGTCCGATGGCTACACCTTC. Translating gives CAWSRGPSDGYTF. V and J are TRBV30 and TRBJ1-2, with TRBD1 as a possible D gene (5 bases). Between the trimmed V and J ends, which lost 2 bases and 6 bases, there was a span of 13 bases. Germline V lookup: CDR1 GTSNPN, CDR2 SVGIG (reference sequence). CDR3 length equals 13 residues.

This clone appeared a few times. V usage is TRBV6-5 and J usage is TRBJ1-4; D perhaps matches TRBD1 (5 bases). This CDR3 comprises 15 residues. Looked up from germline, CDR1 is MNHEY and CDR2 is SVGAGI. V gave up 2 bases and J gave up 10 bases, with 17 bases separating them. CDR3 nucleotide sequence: TGTGCCAGCAGTTACGGGGTCGGCAGGGAAGGAAAACTGTTTTTT. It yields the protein CASSYGVGREGKLFF.

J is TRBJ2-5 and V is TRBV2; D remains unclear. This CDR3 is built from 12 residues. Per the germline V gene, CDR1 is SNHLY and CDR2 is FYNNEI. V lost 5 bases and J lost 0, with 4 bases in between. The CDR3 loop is CASSMYQETQYF. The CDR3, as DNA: TGTGCCAGCAGTATGTACCAAGAGACCCAGTACTTC.